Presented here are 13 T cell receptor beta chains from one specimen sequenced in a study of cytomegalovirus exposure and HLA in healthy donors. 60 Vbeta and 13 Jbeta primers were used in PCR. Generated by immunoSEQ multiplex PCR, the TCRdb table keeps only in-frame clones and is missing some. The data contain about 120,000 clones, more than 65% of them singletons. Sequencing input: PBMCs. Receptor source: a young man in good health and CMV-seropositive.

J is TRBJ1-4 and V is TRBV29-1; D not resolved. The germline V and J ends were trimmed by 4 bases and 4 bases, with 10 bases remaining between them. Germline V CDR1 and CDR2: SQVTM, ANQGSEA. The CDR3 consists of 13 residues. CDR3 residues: CSVARHINEKLFF. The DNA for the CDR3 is TGCAGCGTTGCCAGACACATTAATGAAAAACTGTTTTTT.

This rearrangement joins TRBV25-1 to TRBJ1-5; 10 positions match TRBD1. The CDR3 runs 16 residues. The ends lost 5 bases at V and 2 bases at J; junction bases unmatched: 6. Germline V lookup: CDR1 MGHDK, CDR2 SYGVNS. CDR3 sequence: CASSTLGTGGNQPQHF. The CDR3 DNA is TGTGCCAGCAGTACATTGGGGACAGGGGGCAATCAGCCCCAGCATTTT.

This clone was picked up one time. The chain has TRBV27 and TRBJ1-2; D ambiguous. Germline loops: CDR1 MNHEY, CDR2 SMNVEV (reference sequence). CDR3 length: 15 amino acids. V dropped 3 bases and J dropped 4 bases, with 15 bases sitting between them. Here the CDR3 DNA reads TGTGCCAGCAGTTTGGCGCCCTACTCGGGCTATGGCTACACCTTC. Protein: CASSLAPYSGYGYTF.

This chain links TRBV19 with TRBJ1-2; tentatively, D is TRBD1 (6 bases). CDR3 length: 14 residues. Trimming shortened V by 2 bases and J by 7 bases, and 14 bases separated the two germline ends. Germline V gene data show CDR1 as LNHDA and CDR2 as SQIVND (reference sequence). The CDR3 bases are TGTGCCAGTAGTATATGGGGAGAAGGGGGTGGCTACACCTTC. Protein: CASSIWGEGGGYTF.

This CDR3 reads CASREGTANYGYTF. The CDR3 coding sequence is TGTGCCAGCAGGGAGGGGACGGCTAACTATGGCTACACCTTC. V usage is TRBV6-6 and J usage is TRBJ1-2; TRBD1 might be the D (5 bases). There are 14 residues in the CDR3. Germline CDR1 and CDR2: MNHNY and SVGAGI (reference sequence). V lost 6 bases and J lost 0, with 11 bases in between.

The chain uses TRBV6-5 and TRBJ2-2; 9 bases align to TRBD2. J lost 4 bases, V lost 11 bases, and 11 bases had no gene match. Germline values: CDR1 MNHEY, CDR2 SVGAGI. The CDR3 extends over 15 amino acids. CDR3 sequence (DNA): TGTGCCGTACAGGCTAGCGGGGCCTTCACCGGGGAGCTGTTTTTT. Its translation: CAVQASGAFTGELFF.

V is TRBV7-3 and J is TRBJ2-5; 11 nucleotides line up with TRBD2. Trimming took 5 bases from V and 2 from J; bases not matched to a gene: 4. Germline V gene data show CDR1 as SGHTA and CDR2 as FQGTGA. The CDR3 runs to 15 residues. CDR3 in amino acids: CASSDSGGVQETQYF. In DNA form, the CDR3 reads TGTGCCAGCAGCGATAGCGGGGGGGTACAAGAGACCCAGTACTTC.

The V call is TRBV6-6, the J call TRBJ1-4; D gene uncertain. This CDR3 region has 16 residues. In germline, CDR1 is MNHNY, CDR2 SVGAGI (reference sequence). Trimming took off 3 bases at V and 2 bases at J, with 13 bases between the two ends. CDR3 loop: CASSYGFGMTNEKLFF. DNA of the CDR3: TGTGCCAGCAGTTATGGCTTCGGGATGACTAATGAAAAACTGTTTTTT.

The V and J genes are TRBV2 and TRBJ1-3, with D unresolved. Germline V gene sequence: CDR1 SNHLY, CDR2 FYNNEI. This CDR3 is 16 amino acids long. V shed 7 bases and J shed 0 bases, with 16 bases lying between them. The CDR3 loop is CASTKAAEHSGNTIYF. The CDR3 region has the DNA TGTGCCAGCACCAAGGCAGCGGAACACTCTGGAAACACCATATATTTT.

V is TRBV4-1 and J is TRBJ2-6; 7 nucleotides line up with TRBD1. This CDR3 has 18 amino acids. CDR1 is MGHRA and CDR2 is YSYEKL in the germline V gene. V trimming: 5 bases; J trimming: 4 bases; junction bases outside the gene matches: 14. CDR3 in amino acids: CASSYSGTASAGANVLTF. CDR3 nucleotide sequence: TGCGCCAGCAGCTACTCCGGGACAGCATCCGCCGGGGCCAACGTCCTGACTTTC.

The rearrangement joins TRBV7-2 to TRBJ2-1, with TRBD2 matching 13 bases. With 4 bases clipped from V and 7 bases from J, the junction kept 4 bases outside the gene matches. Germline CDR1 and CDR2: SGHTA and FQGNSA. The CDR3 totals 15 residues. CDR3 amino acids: CASSYTSGGANEQFF. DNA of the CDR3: TGTGCCAGCAGCTACACTAGCGGGGGGGCAAATGAGCAGTTCTTC.

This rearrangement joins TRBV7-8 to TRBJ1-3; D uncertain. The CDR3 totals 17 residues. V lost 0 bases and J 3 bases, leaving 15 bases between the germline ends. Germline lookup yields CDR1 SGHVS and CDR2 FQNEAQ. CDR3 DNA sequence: TGTGCCAGCAGCTTAGCGTCCGCGGGAGAGGGTGGAAACACCATATATTTT. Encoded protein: CASSLASAGEGGNTIYF.

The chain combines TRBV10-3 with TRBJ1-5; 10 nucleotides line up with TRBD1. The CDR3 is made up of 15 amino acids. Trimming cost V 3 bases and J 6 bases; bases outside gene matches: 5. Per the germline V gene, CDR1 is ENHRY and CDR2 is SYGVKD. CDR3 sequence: CAISDGTGDSQPQHF. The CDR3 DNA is TGTGCCATCAGTGACGGGACAGGGGATAGTCAGCCCCAGCATTTT.